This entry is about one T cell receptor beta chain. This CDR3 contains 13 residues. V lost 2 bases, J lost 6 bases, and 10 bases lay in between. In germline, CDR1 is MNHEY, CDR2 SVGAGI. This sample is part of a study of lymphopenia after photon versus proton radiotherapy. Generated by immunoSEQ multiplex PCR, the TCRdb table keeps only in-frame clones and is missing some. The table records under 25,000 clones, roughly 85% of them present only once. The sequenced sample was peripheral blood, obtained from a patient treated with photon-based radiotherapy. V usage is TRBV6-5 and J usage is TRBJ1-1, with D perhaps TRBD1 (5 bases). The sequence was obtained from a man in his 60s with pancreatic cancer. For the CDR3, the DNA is TGTGCCAGCAGTTACGTTAAGACAGCTGAAGCTTTCTTT. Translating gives CASSYVKTAEAFF.